The 16 T cell receptor beta chains below all came from one sample that was sequenced in a study of monozygotic twins with inflammatory bowel disease (dated by TCRdb to about 2019). The library came from 5' RACE. The sequencing machine was an Illumina HiSeq 2500. Reads reprocessed by TCRdb are summarized as one entry per CDR3 protein sequence, and DNA is absent. The sample table gives approximately 420,000 distinct CDR3 sequences. Around 2.3% of the sample goes to the ten largest clones. The sequenced sample was blood. The origin of the receptors is a human donor with ulcerative colitis or Crohn's disease, or a healthy co-twin of an affected twin (not recorded which).

The chain joins TRBV27 to TRBJ2-1; with no DNA, the TCRdb D assignment of TRBD2 cannot be verified. CDR1 is MNHEY and CDR2 is SMNVEV in the germline V gene (reference sequence). The CDR3 sequence is 18 residues long. The CDR3 spells CASRRTYRLAGSYNEQFF.

The V gene is TRBV10-3, the J gene TRBJ1-2. The CDR3 totals 11 residues. The germline CDR1 and CDR2 sequences are ENHRY and SYGVKD. The CDR3 here is CAITSNYGYTF.

The chain uses TRBV21-1 and TRBJ1-4; checking the TCRdb D call of TRBD1 is not possible without DNA. TRBV21-1 is designated a pseudogene. CDR3 size: 14 residues. The CDR3 spells CARDRDRKNEKLFF.

V is TRBV6-1 and J is TRBJ1-3. The germline V gene encodes CDR1 MNHNS and CDR2 SASEGT. CDR3 length equals 14 residues. CDR3 residues: CASRIGLRGNTIYF.

The J gene is TRBJ2-1, the V gene TRBV20-1; the TRBD2 assignment by TCRdb is unverifiable without DNA. CDR1 is DFQATT and CDR2 is SNEGSKA in the germline V gene (reference sequence). This CDR3 comprises 18 residues. The CDR3 loop is CSARGTSGGFSSYNEQFF.

The V gene is TRBV20-1, the J gene TRBJ2-1; TCRdb's D call, TRBD2, is unchecked because there is no DNA. Germline V gene data show CDR1 as DFQATT and CDR2 as SNEGSKA (reference sequence). The CDR3 length is 16 residues. CDR3 in amino acids: CSARTGASGIYNEQFF.

The rearrangement links TRBV5-1 to TRBJ2-7; TCRdb's D gene call, TRBD1, goes unchecked for lack of DNA. The CDR3 contains 16 residues. Germline V CDR1 and CDR2: SGHRS, YFSETQ. CDR3 loop: CASSQWGQGLSYEQYF.

The rearrangement joins TRBV19 to TRBJ2-5. The CDR3 consists of 14 residues. Germline loops: CDR1 LNHDA, CDR2 SQIVND (reference sequence). Here the CDR3 reads CASSIGNTQETQYF.

This sequence joins TRBV6-2 or TRBV6-3 and TRBJ1-1; TCRdb reports TRBD1, a call that lacks DNA to check it against. Germline V gene sequence: CDR1 MNHEY, CDR2 SVGEGT. The CDR3 contains 15 residues. The CDR3 protein is CASRKGDREFSEAFF.

This chain connects TRBV4-2 to TRBJ1-6. The germline V gene encodes CDR1 LGHNA and CDR2 YNFKEQ. There are 17 residues in the CDR3. The CDR3 spells CASSQVSDSYYNSPLHF.

The chain links TRBV10-3 to TRBJ1-5. CDR1 is ENHRY and CDR2 is SYGVKD in the germline V gene. This CDR3 comprises 13 residues. The CDR3 sequence is CATRHSSNQPQHF.

The rearrangement joins TRBV11-2 to TRBJ2-7; the TCRdb D gene call, TRBD2, has no DNA to confirm it. Germline values: CDR1 SGHAT, CDR2 FQNNGV. This CDR3 spans 15 amino acids. The CDR3 is CASSLGFSGTYEQYF.

The chain carries TRBV18 and TRBJ2-7; TCRdb indicates TRBD1, and absent DNA this call remains unverified. The CDR3 consists of 12 residues. Germline loops: CDR1 KGHSH, CDR2 LQKENI. The CDR3: CASSPGSREQYF.

This chain joins TRBV7-9 and TRBJ1-1; TCRdb's D call, TRBD1, is unchecked because there is no DNA. The CDR3 contains 12 residues. Looked up from germline, CDR1 is SEHNR and CDR2 is FQNEAQ (reference sequence). Here the CDR3 reads CASKKGRAEAFF.

This rearrangement joins TRBV7-2 to TRBJ1-5. The CDR3 spans 12 residues. Germline loops: CDR1 SGHTA, CDR2 FQGNSA. CDR3 residues: CASSPTSQPQHF.

The V gene is TRBV13, the J gene TRBJ2-2. There are 16 residues in the CDR3. Germline CDR1 is PRHDT and CDR2 is FYEKMQ (reference sequence). The CDR3 is CASSLRAVGNTGELFF.